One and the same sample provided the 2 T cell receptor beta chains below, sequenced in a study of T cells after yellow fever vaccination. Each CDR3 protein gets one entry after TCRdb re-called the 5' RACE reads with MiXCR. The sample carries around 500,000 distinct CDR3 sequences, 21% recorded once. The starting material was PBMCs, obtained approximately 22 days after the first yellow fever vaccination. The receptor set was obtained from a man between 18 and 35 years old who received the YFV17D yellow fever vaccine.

The CDR3 here is CASEEGVTVGYGYTF. DNA of the CDR3: TGTGCCAGCGAAGAGGGGGTGACGGTTGGCTATGGCTACACCTTC. J is TRBJ1-2 and V is TRBV28, with D maybe TRBD1 (6 bases). The CDR3 totals 15 residues. The V end was cut by 8 bases, the J end by 4 bases, with 20 bases between. Germline V CDR1 and CDR2: MDHEN, SYDVKM.

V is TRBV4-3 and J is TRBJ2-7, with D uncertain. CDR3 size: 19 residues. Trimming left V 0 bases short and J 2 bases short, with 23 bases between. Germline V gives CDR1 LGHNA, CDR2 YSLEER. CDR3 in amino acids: CASSQDVTRSIRYTYEQYF. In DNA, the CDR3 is TGCGCCAGCAGCCAAGACGTGACACGGAGTATCCGATATACCTACGAGCAGTACTTC.